Below are 8 T cell receptor beta chains sequenced from a single sample in a study of blood T cell repertoires in COVID-19. TCRdb's table, derived via immunoSEQ multiplex PCR, lists solely in-frame clones and lacks some. The repertoire holds roughly 69,000 clones, with approximately 79% as singletons. Specimen: peripheral blood. These receptors were collected from a human donor in a cohort sampled during active COVID-19.

V usage is TRBV7-8 and J usage is TRBJ1-2; the match to TRBD1 covers 7 bases. V was clipped by 5 bases and J by 2 bases; unmatched bases: 8. The V gene's germline CDR1 is SGHVS and CDR2 FQNEAQ. The CDR3 is 15 amino acids. CDR3 sequence: CASSPSTGSNYGYTF. The DNA of the CDR3 is TGTGCCAGCAGCCCCTCGACAGGGTCCAACTATGGCTACACCTTC.

The rearrangement uses TRBV6-6 and TRBJ1-6; D may be TRBD1 (5 bases). Germline assignment: CDR1 MNHNY and CDR2 SVGAGI (reference sequence). V was cut by 0 bases and J by 11 bases, with 14 bases left in between. The CDR3 contains 15 residues. CDR3 sequence: CASSYSGQGRTPLHF. DNA of the CDR3: TGTGCCAGCAGTTACTCGGGTCAGGGCCGCACACCCCTCCACTTT.

The rearrangement uses TRBV6-2 or TRBV6-3 and TRBJ2-7, with 7 bases aligning to TRBD1. The CDR3 is 15 amino acids. V was clipped by 5 bases and J by 0 bases; unmatched bases: 7. Germline V gene sequence: CDR1 MNHEY, CDR2 SVGEGT. CDR3 nucleotide sequence: TGTGCCAGCAGTACTCCAACAGGGGTCTCCTACGAGCAGTACTTC. Translated: CASSTPTGVSYEQYF.

The V and J genes are TRBV5-1 and TRBJ1-3; D gene uncertain. Per the germline V gene, CDR1 is SGHRS and CDR2 is YFSETQ. V gave up 7 bases and J gave up 4 bases, with 9 bases separating them. The length of the CDR3 is 12 residues. The CDR3 is CASSPSGNTIYF. CDR3 DNA sequence: TGCGCCAGCTCCCCGTCCGGAAACACCATATATTTT.

The chain carries TRBV6-7 and TRBJ2-7, with D tentatively TRBD2 (7 bases). TRBV6-7 is placed among ORFs of uncertain function. V lost 2 bases, J lost 3 bases, and 23 bases lay in between. This CDR3 region has 18 residues. CDR3 amino acids: CASSYGRVGGASGYEQYF. CDR3 coding DNA: TGTGCCAGCAGTTACGGACGTGTGGGGGGGGCTTCCGGCTACGAGCAGTACTTC.

This chain links TRBV19 with TRBJ2-2; D might be TRBD2 (5 bases). The V and J ends lost 3 bases and 4 bases respectively, with 9 bases between them. Germline-derived CDR1 and CDR2 are LNHDA and SQIVND (reference sequence). This CDR3 has 14 amino acids. The CDR3 DNA reads TGTGCCAGTAGTATGGGAGACGGCACCGGGGAGCTGTTTTTT. As protein: CASSMGDGTGELFF.

J is TRBJ1-5 and V is TRBV6-5, with D possibly matching TRBD1 (6 bases). Trimming shortened V by 8 bases and J by 6 bases, and 20 bases separated the two germline ends. The CDR3 length is 15 residues. Germline CDR1 MNHEY, CDR2 SVGAGI. The DNA for the CDR3 is TGTGCCAGCCGCGAGTCGGGGGGGGCGAGTCAGCCCCAGCATTTT. Its translation is CASRESGGASQPQHF.

The rearrangement joins TRBV20-1 to TRBJ2-7; 8 bases map to TRBD1. V lost 3 bases and J lost 6; bases outside the gene matches: 1. This CDR3 contains 11 residues. The germline V gene encodes CDR1 DFQATT and CDR2 SNEGSKA (reference sequence). The CDR3 DNA is TGCAGTGCTAGGACAGGGGTCGAGCAGTACTTC. Encoded protein: CSARTGVEQYF.